The 7 T cell receptor beta chains reported below all come from one sample, sequenced in a study of blood T cell repertoires in COVID-19. TCRdb's table, derived via immunoSEQ multiplex PCR, lists solely in-frame clones and lacks some. This sample has around 270,000 clones, with 80% to 90% found just once. The specimen sequenced was peripheral blood. These receptors were obtained from a woman aged 45-59 years with acute or convalescent COVID-19.

The chain links TRBV19 to TRBJ1-1, with 10 bases matching TRBD1. Trimming at V came to 5 bases and at J to 6 bases, leaving 12 bases not matched to a gene. The CDR3 contains 16 residues. Germline V gene sequence: CDR1 LNHDA, CDR2 SQIVND (reference sequence). This chain's CDR3 is CASSRQGALIGAEAFF. The CDR3 region has the DNA TGTGCCAGTAGTCGACAGGGGGCGCTTATAGGGGCTGAAGCTTTCTTT.

This chain connects TRBV24-1 to TRBJ2-7, with D maybe TRBD2 (5 bases). The V end lost 4 bases, the J end lost 3 bases, and 9 bases lay between the germline ends. Germline V gene sequence: CDR1 KGHDR, CDR2 SFDVKD. The CDR3 consists of 13 residues. The CDR3 reads CATSDHRGYEQYF. The CDR3 DNA is TGTGCCACCAGTGACCACCGGGGCTACGAGCAGTACTTC.

This chain links TRBV7-9 with TRBJ2-2, with D perhaps TRBD2 (6 bases). V lost 11 bases and J 6 bases, leaving 13 bases between the germline ends. The CDR3 runs 12 residues. In germline, CDR1 is SEHNR, CDR2 FQNEAQ (reference sequence). CDR3 loop: CAGASESGELFF. The CDR3 DNA reads TGTGCCGGGGCTAGCGAATCCGGGGAGCTGTTTTTT. The variable domain in full, with the rest retrieved from reference TRBV7-9 and TRBJ2-2, is DTGVSQNPRHKITKRGQNVTFRCDPISEHNRLYWYRQTLGQGPEFLTYFQNEAQLEKSRLLSDRFSAERPKGSFSTLEIQRTEQGDSAMYLCAGASESGELFFGEGSRLTVL.

This chain joins TRBV4-1 and TRBJ1-2, with TRBD1 matching over 7 bases. From germline, CDR1 is MGHRA and CDR2 YSYEKL. The CDR3 has 19 amino acids. The V and J ends lost 2 bases and 2 bases, in that order; junction bases with no gene match: 17. CDR3 sequence reads: CASSQIIPRIGTENYGYTF. The CDR3 coding sequence is TGCGCCAGCAGCCAAATCATACCCCGAATAGGGACAGAAAACTATGGCTACACCTTC.

This rearrangement joins TRBV28 to TRBJ2-7, with 7 nucleotides matching TRBD2. The CDR3 is made up of 13 amino acids. V lost 3 bases and J lost 7; bases outside the gene matches: 6. Germline assignment: CDR1 MDHEN and CDR2 SYDVKM. The CDR3 protein is CASSFWGGREQYF. The DNA for the CDR3 is TGTGCCAGCAGTTTTTGGGGGGGAAGGGAGCAGTACTTC. The full variable domain, completed using reference TRBV28 and TRBJ2-7, is DVKVTQSSRYLVKRTGEKVFLECVQDMDHENMFWYRQDPGLGLRLIYFSYDVKMKEKGDIPEGYSVSREKKERFSLILESASTNQTSMYLCASSFWGGREQYFGPGTRLTVT.

V and J are TRBV7-9 and TRBJ1-4; D gene uncertain. The germline V gene encodes CDR1 SEHNR and CDR2 FQNEAQ (reference sequence). V lost 3 bases and J lost 5, with 7 bases in between. The CDR3 runs to 13 residues. The CDR3 here is CASSFRLNEKLFF. In nucleotides, the CDR3 is TGTGCCAGCAGCTTTCGGTTAAATGAAAAACTGTTTTTT.

This clone was picked up a small number of times. V usage is TRBV28 and J usage is TRBJ1-2, with D unclear. Germline CDR1 MDHEN, CDR2 SYDVKM. The CDR3 is made up of 13 amino acids. V lost 8 bases and J lost 4, with 14 bases in between. CDR3 sequence: CASGPGKFYGYTF. CDR3 sequence (DNA): TGTGCCAGCGGACCCGGGAAATTCTATGGCTACACCTTC.